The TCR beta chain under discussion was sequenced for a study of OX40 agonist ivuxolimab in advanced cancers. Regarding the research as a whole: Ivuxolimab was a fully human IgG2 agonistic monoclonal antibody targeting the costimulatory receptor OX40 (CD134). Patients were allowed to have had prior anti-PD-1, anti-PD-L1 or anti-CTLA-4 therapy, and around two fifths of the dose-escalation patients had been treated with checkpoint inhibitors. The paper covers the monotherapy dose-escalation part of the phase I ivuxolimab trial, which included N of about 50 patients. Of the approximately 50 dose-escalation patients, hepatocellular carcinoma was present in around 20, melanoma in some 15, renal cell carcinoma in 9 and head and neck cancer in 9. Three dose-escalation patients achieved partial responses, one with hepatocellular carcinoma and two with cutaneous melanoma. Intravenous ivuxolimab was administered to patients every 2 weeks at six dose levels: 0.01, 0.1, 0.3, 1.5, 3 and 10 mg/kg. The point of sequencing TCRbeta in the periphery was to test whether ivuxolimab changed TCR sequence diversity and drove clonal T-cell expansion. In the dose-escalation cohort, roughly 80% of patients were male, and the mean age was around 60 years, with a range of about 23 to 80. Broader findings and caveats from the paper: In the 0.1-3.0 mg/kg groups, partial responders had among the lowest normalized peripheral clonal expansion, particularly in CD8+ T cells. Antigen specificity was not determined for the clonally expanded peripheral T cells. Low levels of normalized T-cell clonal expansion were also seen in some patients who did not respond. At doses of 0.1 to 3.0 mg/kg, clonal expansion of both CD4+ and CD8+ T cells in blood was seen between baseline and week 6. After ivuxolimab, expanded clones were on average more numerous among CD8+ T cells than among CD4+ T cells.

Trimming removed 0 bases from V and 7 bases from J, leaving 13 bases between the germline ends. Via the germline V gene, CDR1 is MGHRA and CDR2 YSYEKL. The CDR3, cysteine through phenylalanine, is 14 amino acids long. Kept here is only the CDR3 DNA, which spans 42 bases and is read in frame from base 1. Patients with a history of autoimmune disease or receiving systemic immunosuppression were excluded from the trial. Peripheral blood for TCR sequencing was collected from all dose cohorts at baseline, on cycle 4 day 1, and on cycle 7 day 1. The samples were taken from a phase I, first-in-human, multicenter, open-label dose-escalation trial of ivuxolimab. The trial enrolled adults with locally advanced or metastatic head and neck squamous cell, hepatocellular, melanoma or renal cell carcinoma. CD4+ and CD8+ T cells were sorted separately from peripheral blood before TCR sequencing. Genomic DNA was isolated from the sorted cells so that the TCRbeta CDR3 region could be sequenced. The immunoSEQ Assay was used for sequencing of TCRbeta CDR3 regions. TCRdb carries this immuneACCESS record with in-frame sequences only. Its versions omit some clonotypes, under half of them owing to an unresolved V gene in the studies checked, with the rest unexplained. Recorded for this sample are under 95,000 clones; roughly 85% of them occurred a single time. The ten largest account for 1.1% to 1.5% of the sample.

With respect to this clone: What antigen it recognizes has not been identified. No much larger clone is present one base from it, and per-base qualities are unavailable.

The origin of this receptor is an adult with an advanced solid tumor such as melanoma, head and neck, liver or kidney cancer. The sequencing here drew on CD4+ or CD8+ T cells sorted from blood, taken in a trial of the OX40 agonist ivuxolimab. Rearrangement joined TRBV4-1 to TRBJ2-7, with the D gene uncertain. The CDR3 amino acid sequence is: CASSQDSNNREQYF. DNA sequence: TGCGCCAGCAGCCAAGATTCGAACAACAGAGAGCAGTACTTC.